The clone carrying this T cell receptor (beta chain) has ten or more counts. This entry is derived from a study of T cells in Graves' hyperthyroidism and ophthalmopathy. Amplified regions were TCR beta CDR3 sequences from RNA transcripts. First-round RT-PCR of the TCR CDR3 relied on the HTBI primer set. Each CDR3 protein gets one entry after TCRdb re-called the multiplex PCR reads with MiXCR. The sample contains around 520,000 distinct CDR3 sequences, about 24% of which appear only once. This receptor was taken from a woman aged 25 to 39 with Graves' ophthalmopathy. Sequences were obtained from blood.

The CDR3 sequence: CASSMTVGITEAFF. As DNA, the CDR3 is TGTGCCAGCAGTATGACAGTAGGTATCACTGAAGCTTTCTTT. This chain uses TRBV2 with TRBJ1-1; D perhaps matches TRBD1 (5 bases). The CDR3 consists of 14 residues. CDR1 is SNHLY and CDR2 is FYNNEI in the germline V gene. The ends were cut back, 5 bases at V and 4 bases at J, with 14 bases in the middle.